This is a list of T cell receptor beta chains from one sample in a study of cytomegalovirus exposure and HLA in healthy donors. Only in-frame clones appear in the TCRdb table, and some are missing; sequencing was by immunoSEQ multiplex PCR. The top ten hold 9% to 13% of the sample, which has tens of thousands of clones, roughly 83% seen once. Sequenced material: PBMCs. Receptor source: a woman between 18 and 29 years old in good health and CMV-seropositive. Each CDR3 is given with its conserved first and last residue. A D gene is named only where the DNA matches it firmly. Where a row states a size, it is once, few, many or the class of an expanded clone; other rows omit it.

d_call	clone_size	j_call	v_call	cdr3_nt	cdr3_aa
TRBD2	-	TRBJ2-5	TRBV5-1	TGCGCCAGCAGCTTGGGTTGGCTAGCGGGGGGCCAAGAGACCCAGTACTTC	CASSLGWLAGGQETQYF
-	-	TRBJ1-3	TRBV6-5	TGTGCCAGCAGTTACCAAAGGGGCTCTGGAAACACCATATATTTT	CASSYQRGSGNTIYF
-	-	TRBJ1-5	TRBV6-5	TGTGCCAGCAGCCTCGGACAAGCGAATCAGCCCCAGCATTTT	CASSLGQANQPQHF
-	-	TRBJ1-1	TRBV27	TGTGCCAGCACCCCGGGTCGAAGAGCTTTCTTT	CASTPGRRAFF
-	-	TRBJ2-3	TRBV2	TGTGCCAGCAAGAGGTGGCCCACAGATACGCAGTATTTT	CASKRWPTDTQYF
TRBD1	-	TRBJ1-4	TRBV13	TGTGCCAGCAGCCCGGACAGGGGGGGAAAACTGTTTTTT	CASSPDRGGKLFF
-	-	TRBJ2-7	TRBV6-5	TGTGCCAGCAGTTACTCGACTTCCTACGAGCAGTACTTC	CASSYSTSYEQYF
-	-	TRBJ2-1	TRBV7-9	TGTGCCAGCAGCTTAGCCCGGGGATCTCACAATGAGCAGTTCTTC	CASSLARGSHNEQFF
-	-	TRBJ1-2	TRBV15	TGTGCCACCAGCAGAGGCCGACAGAACTATGGCTACACCTTC	CATSRGRQNYGYTF
-	-	TRBJ2-2	TRBV25-1	TGTGCCAGCAGTGAATCCCGGGACTTTTTAACAACCGGGGAGCTGTTTTTT	CASSESRDFLTTGELFF
TRBD1	-	TRBJ2-3	TRBV28	TGTGCCAGCGTGGGGCAGGGGGCTAAGTTCGATACGCAGTATTTT	CASVGQGAKFDTQYF
TRBD2	few	TRBJ2-3	TRBV6-4	TGTGCCAGCAGTGACTCGACTAGCCCCACAGATACGCAGTATTTT	CASSDSTSPTDTQYF
-	few	TRBJ1-5	TRBV5-6	TGTGCCAGCAGCTTGGTCAGTGGGCCCCAGCATTTT	CASSLVSGPQHF
-	-	TRBJ1-5	TRBV5-4	TGTGCCAGCAGCTTGTCACCGGGAGGCGATCAGCCCCAGCATTTT	CASSLSPGGDQPQHF
TRBD1	-	TRBJ1-2	TRBV10-3	TGTGCCATCAGTGACCGGGACAGCGCATTGGATGGCTACACCTTC	CAISDRDSALDGYTF
-	-	TRBJ1-4	TRBV2	TGTGCCAGCAGTGAATTAGTCCAGGCCCTGAATGAAAAACTGTTTTTT	CASSELVQALNEKLFF
TRBD1	-	TRBJ2-1	TRBV27	TGTGCCAGCAGTTTAGTACAGGGGTCCTACAATGAGCAGTTCTTC	CASSLVQGSYNEQFF
-	-	TRBJ2-1	TRBV9	TGTGCCAGCGGACTCACCGGGACATCCGCCTCCTACAATGAGCAGTTCTTC	CASGLTGTSASYNEQFF
-	-	TRBJ1-1	TRBV16	TGTGCCAGCAGCCAAACGGGGGGGCGCACTGAAGCTTTCTTT	CASSQTGGRTEAFF
TRBD1	-	TRBJ2-1	TRBV10-1	TGCGCCAGCAGTGGGGGGACAGGGGGGGGCAATGAGCAGTTCTTC	CASSGGTGGGNEQFF